Presented here are 5 T cell receptor beta chains from one specimen sequenced in a study of T cells in Graves' hyperthyroidism and ophthalmopathy (dated by TCRdb to the late 2010s). Library preparation was by multiplex PCR. For sequencing, an Illumina HiSeq 2000 was employed. The TCR beta CDR3 regions were amplified from RNA transcripts. The TCR CDR3 was subjected to a first round of RT-PCR using the HTBI primer set and the Qiagen OneStep RT-PCR kit. TCRdb trimmed the raw reads at Q25, called clones with MiXCR and kept productive beta chains. Every entry covers one CDR3 protein and lists the most common genes and DNA from its rows. The sample profile shows approximately 400,000 distinct CDR3 sequences; about 15% of them were found once. Of the sample, 32% is held by the ten largest clones. Sequences were obtained from blood. The receptor source for this set is a woman aged 25 to 39 with Graves' hyperthyroidism.

V usage is TRBV16 and J usage is TRBJ1-5; tentatively, D is TRBD1 (5 bases). Trimming shortened V by 4 bases and J by 7 bases, and 17 bases separated the two germline ends. This CDR3 is 15 amino acids long. Germline-derived CDR1 and CDR2 are KGHSY and FQNENV. The CDR3 region is CASSPTPGGRQPQHF. The CDR3 bases are TGTGCCAGCAGCCCGACCCCCGGGGGACGGCAGCCCCAGCATTTT.

This clonotype was recorded many times. V and J are TRBV5-1 and TRBJ1-2; maybe TRBD1 (6 bases). The CDR3 has 15 residues. Per the germline V gene, CDR1 is SGHRS and CDR2 is YFSETQ. Trimming left V 0 bases short and J 6 bases short, with 15 bases between. This CDR3 is CASSLALQGGHGYTF. CDR3 DNA: TGCGCCAGCAGCTTGGCCCTACAGGGAGGCCATGGCTACACCTTC.

This clonotype has just a few counts. The CDR3 DNA follows: TGTGCCAGCATTTTTGACTCGGCCTCCGGGGAGCTGTTTTTT. It translates to CASIFDSASGELFF. V gene TRBV2 combines with J gene TRBJ2-2; no firm D call. This CDR3 spans 14 amino acids. Germline CDR1 and CDR2: SNHLY and FYNNEI. Trimming shortened V by 7 bases and J by 6 bases, and 15 bases separated the two germline ends.

This clonotype was found many times. The rearrangement uses TRBV12-3 or TRBV12-4 and TRBJ2-7; 9 bases fit TRBD1. V shed 1 base, J shed 5 bases, and the junction held 3 bases outside the gene matches. The CDR3 loop spans 14 amino acids. CDR3 nucleotide sequence: TGTGCCAGCAGTTTAGTACAGGGGGCACACGAGCAGTACTTC. This encodes CASSLVQGAHEQYF.

The table lists this clonotype with many counts. The J gene is TRBJ2-7, the V gene TRBV18, with TRBD1 identical over 7 bases. CDR1 and CDR2 from the germline V gene are KGHSH and LQKENI. The CDR3 is 14 residues long. The V gene end was trimmed by 3 bases and the J gene end by 3 bases; junction bases not matched to a gene: 5. DNA for the CDR3: TGTGCCAGCTCACCGCTGGACAGGAGCTACGAGCAGTACTTC. This encodes CASSPLDRSYEQYF.